These 16 T cell receptor beta chains were all obtained from the same sample, sequenced in a study of tumor-infiltrating lymphocytes in primary liver carcinoma (dated by TCRdb to between 2016 and 2019). Without any cell sorting, total RNA and DNA were co-extracted from roughly 18-30 mg of bulk tissue using the AllPrep DNA/RNA mini kit. Sequencing relied on an Illumina HiSeq 2500. TCRbeta-specific cDNA was reverse-transcribed from approximately 460 ng total RNA using a constant-region primer and ProtoScript II reverse transcriptase. The TCRbeta libraries were prepared through three rounds of nested multiplex PCR following a slightly modified ARM-PCR procedure. Each of the first two PCR rounds ran for about 10 cycles using multiplex TRBV1-TRBV30 forward primers together with a Cbeta reverse primer. In TCRdb, the public reads were trimmed at Q25 with fastp and aligned with MiXCR, with productive beta chains retained. Under each unique CDR3 protein, matching rows form one entry showing the most common genes and DNA. In this sample the table shows about 130,000 distinct CDR3 sequences, 50% to 80% of which occur a single time. 7% to 10% of the sample comes from the top ten.

The specimen sequenced was liver tumor tissue from sampling region 3. This sample's cell subset or site label indicates: tumor region T3, left-lateral pole. These receptor sequences come from a woman aged 55-69 years with primary liver carcinoma and hepatitis B virus infection.

Concerning this clonotype itself: A much larger clone differs by one base, so this may be a read error. The chain carries TRBV12-3 or TRBV12-4 and TRBJ1-2; 7 nucleotides agree with TRBD1. The CDR3 has 14 residues. The CDR3 region is CVSSRDSANYGYTF. In DNA form, the CDR3 reads TGTGTCAGCAGCCGGGACAGCGCTAACTATGGCTACACCTTC.

About this clonotype: The germline gene is not matched at one end of the junction; a read error may be the cause. The V gene is TRBV6-5, the J gene TRBJ2-7; 7 nucleotides agree with TRBD1. Germline loops: CDR1 MNHEY, CDR2 SVGAGI. The CDR3 has 14 residues. This CDR3 is CASSRQGPYHEQYF. CDR3 bases: TGCGCCAGCAGTCGACAGGGCCCATACCACGAGCAGTACTTC.

Details on this clonotype: This may come from a read error, since a much larger clone is one base off. This chain links TRBV6-2 or TRBV6-3 with TRBJ1-1; the D gene is possibly TRBD1 (5 bases). V lost 6 bases and J lost 0, with 20 bases in between. The germline V gene has CDR1 MNHEY and CDR2 SVGEGT. The CDR3 sequence is 17 residues long. CDR3 coding DNA: TGTGCCAGCAGATCCCTCATGAGTTTGGGACTGAACACTGAAGCTTTCTTT. Protein sequence: CASRSLMSLGLNTEAFF.

The count of this clonotype is one. An end of the junction does not agree with germline; a read error may underlie this. The chain recombines TRBV11-2 with TRBJ2-7, with D possibly TRBD2 on 6 matching bases. Germline V lookup: CDR1 SGHAT, CDR2 FQNNGV. The CDR3 is made up of 14 amino acids. DNA for the CDR3: TGTGCCAGCAGCATGACTAGGCCTTCCTACGAGCGGTACTTC. Its translation is CASSMTRPSYERYF.

With regard to this clonotype: At one boundary the junction diverges from the germline segment, which might be a read error. The chain joins TRBV7-8 to TRBJ1-6; D may be TRBD1 (6 bases). The CDR3 runs 18 residues. CDR1 is SGHVS, CDR2 FQNEAQ, per germline. The CDR3 spells CASSSGTWEAFRNSPLHF. CDR3 nucleotide sequence: TGCGCCAGCAGTTCCGGGACATGGGAGGCCTTTAGGAATTCACCCCTCCACTTT.

As to this clonotype: The missing conserved phenylalanine or tryptophan at the end of this CDR3 makes a read error likely. This chain joins TRBV10-3 and TRBJ2-1; 15 bases align to TRBD2. This CDR3 has 14 residues. Germline CDR1 ENHRY, CDR2 SYGVKD. The CDR3 bases are TGTGCCATTGGACTAGCGGGAGGGCACAATGGGCAGTTCATC. This gives the protein CAIGLAGGHNGQFI.

This clonotype was counted ten times or more. V gene TRBV29-1 combines with J gene TRBJ1-1, with no clear D. The germline CDR1 and CDR2 sequences are SQVTM and ANQGSEA. The CDR3 has 12 amino acids. V gave up 6 bases and J gave up 1 base, with 9 bases separating them. Here the CDR3 reads CSVLERNTEAFF. CDR3 DNA: TGCAGCGTCTTAGAGCGGAACACTGAAGCTTTCTTT.

Many counts were recorded for this clonotype. The chain links TRBV30 to TRBJ1-2; D is unresolved. CDR1 and CDR2 from the germline V gene are GTSNPN and SVGIG (reference sequence). This CDR3 comprises 13 residues. The V end lost 5 bases, the J end lost 8 bases, and 18 bases lay between the germline ends. CDR3 sequence (DNA): TGTGCCTGGTGGTCGGACTTCCCTACCGGCTACACCTTC. Its translation is CAWWSDFPTGYTF.

J is TRBJ2-1 and V is TRBV29-1, with D unclear. The germline gives CDR1 SQVTM, CDR2 ANQGSEA. The V end was cut by 8 bases, the J end by 8 bases, with 19 bases between. There are 13 residues in the CDR3. The CDR3 is CSLQAGRSDEQFF. The DNA for the CDR3 is TGCAGCTTGCAGGCCGGACGCAGCGATGAGCAGTTCTTC.

Regarding this clonotype: Sequence at one end of the junction differs from germline and may be a read error. V usage is TRBV11-3 and J usage is TRBJ1-1; D gene unclear. CDR3 size: 13 residues. Germline values: CDR1 SGHNT, CDR2 YENEEA. The CDR3 loop is CASSLMANTESFF. CDR3 coding DNA: TGTGCCAGCAGCCTAATGGCAAACACTGAATCTTTCTTT.

With respect to this clonotype: Mismatch with germline at one junction end may stem from a read error. V gene TRBV11-3 combines with J gene TRBJ2-3, with 12 bases aligning to TRBD2. CDR1 and CDR2 from the germline V gene are SGHNT and YENEEA. CDR3 length: 17 residues. Written as DNA, the CDR3 is TGTACCAGCAGCTCAGGACTAGCGGGAACCGGCACGGATACGCAGTATTTT. It is translated as CTSSSGLAGTGTDTQYF.

A word on this clonotype: The conserved phenylalanine or tryptophan normally closing the CDR3 is absent here, so this likely arose from a read error. This CDR3 reads CAIRSRANTGELFS. The CDR3, as DNA: TGTGCCATCAGGAGCCGGGCCAACACCGGGGAGCTGTTTTCT. The gene calls are TRBV10-3 and TRBJ2-2; D unclear. Per the germline V gene, CDR1 is ENHRY and CDR2 is SYGVKD. Trimming removed 6 bases at V and 2 bases at J, with 10 bases between. CDR3 length: 14 amino acids.

A word on this clonotype: At one boundary the junction diverges from the germline segment, which might be a read error. V is TRBV11-2 and J is TRBJ1-6, with a tentative D call TRBD1 (5 bases). This CDR3 has 15 amino acids. Germline-derived CDR1 and CDR2 are SGHAT and FQNNGV. The CDR3 reads CASSLETGGNSPLLF. The DNA of the CDR3 is TGTGCTAGTAGCTTAGAAACAGGAGGCAATTCACCCCTCCTCTTT.

With regard to this clonotype: The junction departs from the called germline gene at one end, perhaps through a read error. The gene calls are TRBV19 and TRBJ2-2, with D perhaps TRBD1 or TRBD2 (5 bases each). This CDR3 region has 14 residues. Germline V CDR1 and CDR2: LNHDA, SQIVND (reference sequence). DNA of the CDR3: TGTGCCAGTCAACCCCAGGGTAACACCGGGGAGCTGTCTTTT. This encodes CASQPQGNTGELSF.

There are a few counts of this clonotype. A read error is possible here, since a much larger clone lies one base away. The V gene is TRBV12-3 or TRBV12-4, the J gene TRBJ2-1; 8 bases match TRBD2. The trim removed 7 bases at V and 0 bases at J, leaving 5 bases unmatched. The CDR3 has 15 amino acids. In DNA, the CDR3 is TGTGCCAGCATTTCCAGCGGGAGCTCCTACAATGAGCAGTTCTTC. The encoded protein is CASISSGSSYNEQFF.

This clonotype was counted many times. The chain combines TRBV7-2 with TRBJ2-5; D uncertain. The CDR3 covers 13 residues. Deletions cut 2 bases from V and 5 bases from J, with 9 bases between. The germline V gene encodes CDR1 SGHTA and CDR2 FQGNSA. This chain's CDR3 is CASSLRSRETQYF. For the CDR3, the DNA is TGTGCCAGCAGCTTAAGGTCCCGCGAGACCCAGTACTTC.